The source of this T cell receptor (beta chain) is a study of CD8 T cells in ankylosing spondylitis. General study results and limits: A TCR beta motif made of about eight highly homologous variants seemed typical of ankylosing spondylitis blood. Significant enrichment of disease-linked clones was reported in matched ankylosing spondylitis synovial fluid.

Using quantitative 5'-RACE with molecular barcodes, the authors made TCR beta libraries. Via MiXCR, TCRdb re-called the 5' RACE reads, giving one row per CDR3 protein. The sample holds approximately 300,000 distinct CDR3 sequences, 6.5% to 10% seen once. As to this clonotype: Antigen specificity is unknown.

CDR3 size: 13 residues. V lost 4 bases and J 7 bases, leaving 11 bases between the germline ends. Per the germline V gene, CDR1 is LNHDA and CDR2 is SQIVND (reference sequence). The material sequenced was blood, either unsorted or a sorted T cell fraction (not recorded which). The sequence derives from a male donor with ankylosing spondylitis. The chain has TRBV19 and TRBJ2-1; tentative D call: TRBD2 (6 bases). This chain's CDR3 is CASSSGDLNEQFF. For the CDR3, the DNA is TGTGCCAGTAGTAGCGGGGATCTGAATGAGCAGTTCTTC. Combining the CDR3 with reference TRBV19 and TRBJ2-1 gives the whole variable domain DGGITQSPKYLFRKEGQNVTLSCEQNLNHDAMYWYRQDPGQGLRLIYYSQIVNDFQKGDIAEGYSVSREKKESFPLTVTSAQKNPTAFYLCASSSGDLNEQFFGPGTRLTVL.